This TCR beta chain was identified in a study of blood T cell repertoires in COVID-19. The CDR3 runs to 13 residues. The germline V gene encodes CDR1 SGHRS and CDR2 YFSETQ. Trimming removed 5 bases from V and 1 base from J, with 6 bases in between. Original processing notes: Reference gene primer amplification gave nucleated cell count estimates. Only in-frame clones appear in the TCRdb table, and some are missing; sequencing was by immunoSEQ multiplex PCR. Clonal size and the V and J genes are those of that table, whereas D and trimming came from the DNA. Here the sample spans roughly 300,000 clones, about 86% being singletons.

This TCR was recovered from a woman aged 50 to 60 with acute or convalescent COVID-19. The sample comprised peripheral blood. This rearrangement joins TRBV5-1 to TRBJ1-4; D is uncertain. Here the CDR3 DNA reads TGCGCCAGCAGGGAGGGAACTAATGAAAAACTGTTTTTT. Protein: CASREGTNEKLFF.